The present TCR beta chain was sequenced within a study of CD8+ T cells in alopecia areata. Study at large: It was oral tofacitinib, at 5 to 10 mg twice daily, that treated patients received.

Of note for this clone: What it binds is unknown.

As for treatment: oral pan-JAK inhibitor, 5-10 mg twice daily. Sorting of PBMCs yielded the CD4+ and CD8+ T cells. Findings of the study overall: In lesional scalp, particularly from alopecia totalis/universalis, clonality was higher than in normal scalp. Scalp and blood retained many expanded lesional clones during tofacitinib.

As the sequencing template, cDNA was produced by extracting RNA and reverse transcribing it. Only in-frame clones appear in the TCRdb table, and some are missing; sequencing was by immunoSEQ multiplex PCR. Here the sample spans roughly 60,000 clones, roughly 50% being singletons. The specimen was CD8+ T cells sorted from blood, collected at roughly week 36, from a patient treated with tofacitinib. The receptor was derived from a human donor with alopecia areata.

The DNA for the CDR3 is TGTGCCAGCAGCTTAGTAGACAGGGGGAGGGAGACCCAGTACTTC. Translated, it gives CASSLVDRGRETQYF. The gene calls are TRBV11-2 and TRBJ2-5, with 9 bases matching TRBD1. Germline-derived CDR1 and CDR2 are SGHAT and FQNNGV. This CDR3 has 15 residues. V trimming: 1 base; J trimming: 5 bases; junction bases outside the gene matches: 5.